There are a few counts of the clone carrying this TCR beta chain. No antigen is known for it. Additional DNA sequences in this sample encode the identical CDR3. The entry originates in a study of beta chain features in type 1 diabetes. Study overall: Age and gender were similar between patients and healthy donors, as were cell yields. Study-wide results and caveats: A PCR bias possibly favoring shorter templates would apply equally to patients and controls. Type 1 diabetes patients had VDJ junctions that carried fewer insertions and more deletions.

Reverse transcription of all isolated RNA meant that expressed TCRB transcripts were sequenced. Measured with immunoSEQ multiplex PCR; TCRdb has only the in-frame clones, and not every one. The top ten clones hold under 0.055% of a sample with 300,000 to 450,000 clones, around 20% of them seen once. V lost 4 bases and J lost 5; bases outside the gene matches: 6. Germline assignment: CDR1 SGHNT and CDR2 YYREEE (reference sequence). The CDR3 has 15 amino acids. The sequencing input was naive CD4+ T cells from blood. The V and J genes are TRBV5-4 and TRBJ2-5; 12 bases fit TRBD2. This TCR came from a woman aged 18-29 years in good health. Here the CDR3 reads CASSLAGGPQETQYF. Written as DNA, the CDR3 is TGTGCCAGCAGCCTAGCGGGAGGGCCGCAGGAGACCCAGTACTTC.